A selection of T cell receptor beta chains follows, all from one sample in a study of T cells after posttransplantation cyclophosphamide. Assay: immunoSEQ multiplex PCR; the TCRdb copy retains only in-frame clones and omits some. The repertoire consists of tens of thousands of clones, none detected only once. Material: PBMCs. Receptors originate from a man aged 35-49 years in good health, CMV-negative, and a related stem cell transplant donor. The CDR3 runs from the conserved cysteine through the conserved F or W. D genes are given only for firm matches. For some rows the clone size is stated as once, few or many, or as a class when expanded; others skip it.

CDR3aa,CDR3nt,d_gene,abundance,j_gene,v_gene
CASTLGAGGYNSPLHF,TGTGCCAGTACCCTAGGGGCAGGGGGCTATAATTCACCCCTCCACTTT,TRBD1,many,TRBJ1-6,TRBV19
CASSVDSGGADTQYF,TGTGCCAGCAGCGTAGACAGCGGGGGGGCAGATACGCAGTATTTT,TRBD2,few,TRBJ2-3,TRBV9
CASSQDPGRTANEQFF,TGCGCCAGCAGCCAAGACCCGGGACGGACAGCGAATGAGCAGTTCTTC,.,many,TRBJ2-1,TRBV4-1
CASSFGLAITNEQFF,TGTGCCAGCAGCTTCGGACTAGCGATTACCAATGAGCAGTTCTTC,TRBD2,few,TRBJ2-1,TRBV7-2
CASSSYRGTYEQYF,TGTGCCAGCAGCTCTTATAGGGGTACCTACGAGCAGTACTTC,.,few,TRBJ2-7,TRBV7-8
CSVGQTEETQYF,TGCAGCGTTGGACAGACCGAAGAGACCCAGTACTTC,.,many,TRBJ2-5,TRBV29-1
CASGQVGNNEQFF,TGTGCCTCCGGACAGGTGGGAAACAATGAGCAGTTCTTC,TRBD1,many,TRBJ2-1,TRBV10-3
CASSLVRGGEAFF,TGTGCCAGCAGCTTAGTGCGGGGAGGGGAAGCTTTCTTT,.,many,TRBJ1-1,TRBV7-6
CASSDTPDRYTDTQYF,TGTGCCAGCAGTGATACCCCCGACAGGTACACAGATACGCAGTATTTT,.,many,TRBJ2-3,TRBV2
CASSGTHNEQFF,TGCGCCAGCAGTGGGACTCACAATGAGCAGTTCTTC,.,many,TRBJ2-1,TRBV10-1
CASKDRAVETQYF,TGTGCCAGTAAGGACAGGGCTGTGGAGACCCAGTACTTC,TRBD1,few,TRBJ2-5,TRBV19
CASSLEPGQGFSGANVLTF,TGTGCCAGCAGTTTAGAACCGGGACAGGGTTTTTCTGGGGCCAACGTCCTGACTTTC,TRBD1,many,TRBJ2-6,TRBV27
CAISGAYNEQFF,TGTGCCATTAGCGGGGCCTACAATGAGCAGTTCTTC,TRBD2,many,TRBJ2-1,TRBV30
CASSPTSYSQETQYF,TGTGCCAGCAGCCCTACTAGCTACTCACAAGAGACCCAGTACTTC,.,.,TRBJ2-5,TRBV11-2
CASSFSGSTDTQYF,TGTGCCAGCAGCTTCTCCGGGAGCACAGATACGCAGTATTTT,.,few,TRBJ2-3,TRBV11-3
CASSLFGLAGASGELFF,TGTGCCAGCAGTTTATTCGGACTAGCGGGAGCCAGCGGGGAGCTGTTTTTT,TRBD2,many,TRBJ2-2,TRBV28
CASSVPETGKNIQYF,TGTGCCAGTAGTGTCCCCGAGACAGGGAAAAACATTCAGTACTTC,TRBD1,many,TRBJ2-4,TRBV19
CASSDRDRAVAGNTIYF,TGTGCCAGCAGCGACCGGGACAGGGCGGTTGCTGGAAACACCATATATTTT,TRBD1,many,TRBJ1-3,TRBV9
CAWSLVGTGELFF,TGTGCCTGGAGCCTGGTCGGCACCGGGGAGCTGTTTTTT,.,many,TRBJ2-2,TRBV30
CASSAGLAGGPDTQYF,TGTGCTAGCAGCGCAGGACTAGCGGGAGGGCCGGATACGCAGTATTTT,TRBD2,medium-sized,TRBJ2-3,TRBV7-7
CATGTDSNQPQHF,TGTGCCACCGGGACAGATAGCAATCAGCCCCAGCATTTT,TRBD1,many,TRBJ1-5,TRBV10-3
CAFTRQGATYNEQFF,TGTGCCTTCACAAGACAGGGGGCAACCTACAATGAGCAGTTCTTC,TRBD1,.,TRBJ2-1,TRBV30
CASSTGTEANYGYTF,TGTGCCAGCAGCACGGGGACAGAAGCTAACTATGGCTACACCTTC,TRBD1,.,TRBJ1-2,TRBV7-2
CASSAIAGTNYEQYF,TGTGCCAGCAGTGCCATAGCGGGGACCAACTACGAGCAGTACTTC,TRBD2,many,TRBJ2-7,TRBV6-1
CASSASLPLNTGELFF,TGTGCCAGCAGCGCAAGCCTCCCTCTCAACACCGGGGAGCTGTTTTTT,.,many,TRBJ2-2,TRBV9
CASSSSGANVLTF,TGTGCCAGCAGTTCTTCTGGGGCCAACGTCCTGACTTTC,.,many,TRBJ2-6,TRBV6-1
CASRPGVADTQYF,TGTGCCAGCCGACCGGGGGTTGCAGATACGCAGTATTTT,.,.,TRBJ2-3,TRBV27
CASSISPPTSTDTQYF,TGTGCCAGTAGTATATCGCCTCCAACTAGCACAGATACGCAGTATTTT,.,many,TRBJ2-3,TRBV19
CASSEAPDSFSNTEAFF,TGTGCCAGCAGTGAAGCCCCCGACAGTTTTTCGAACACTGAAGCTTTCTTT,.,many,TRBJ1-1,TRBV6-1
CASSLQISTSGRRETQYF,TGTGCCAGCAGCTTACAAATTTCGACTAGCGGGAGAAGAGAGACCCAGTACTTC,TRBD2,many,TRBJ2-5,TRBV5-5
CASRSAGLQETQYF,TGTGCCAGCAGGTCCGCGGGTCTCCAAGAGACCCAGTACTTC,.,few,TRBJ2-5,TRBV27
CASSVAIAGRDTQYF,TGTGCCAGCAGCGTAGCAATTGCGGGGAGAGATACGCAGTATTTT,.,.,TRBJ2-3,TRBV9
CASSTPEGSGNTIYF,TGTGCCAGCAGTACCCCGGAGGGCTCTGGAAACACCATATATTTT,.,few,TRBJ1-3,TRBV6-6
CASTQGGVQNQPQHF,TGTGCCAGCACCCAAGGCGGGGTGCAGAATCAGCCCCAGCATTTT,.,many,TRBJ1-5,TRBV11-1
CASSTYDRGFTGELFF,TGTGCCAGCAGTACTTACGACAGGGGGTTCACCGGGGAGCTGTTTTTT,TRBD1,many,TRBJ2-2,TRBV27
CASSYPGQGGSPLHF,TGTGCCAGCAGTTACCCGGGACAGGGAGGATCACCCCTCCACTTT,TRBD1,many,TRBJ1-6,TRBV6-6
CASSEQGATTEAFF,TGTGCCAGCAGTGAACAGGGGGCGACCACTGAAGCTTTCTTT,TRBD1,many,TRBJ1-1,TRBV2
CASSLRQGYEQYF,TGTGCCAGCAGTTTACGACAGGGTTACGAGCAGTACTTC,TRBD1,.,TRBJ2-7,TRBV27
CASSLTDTEAFF,TGTGCCAGCAGCTTGACAGACACTGAAGCTTTCTTT,.,many,TRBJ1-1,TRBV11-2
CASSKVRGQGALSNQPQHF,TGTGCCAGCAGCAAAGTTAGGGGACAGGGGGCCCTTAGCAATCAGCCCCAGCATTTT,.,many,TRBJ1-5,TRBV21-1
CASSQGRNEKLFF,TGTGCCAGTTCACAGGGCCGTAATGAAAAACTGTTTTTT,.,many,TRBJ1-4,TRBV19
CASSLVGGSYNEQFF,TGCGCCAGCAGCTTGGTCGGGGGTTCCTACAATGAGCAGTTCTTC,.,.,TRBJ2-1,TRBV5-1
CASREGQGYMNTEAFF,TGTGCCAGCAGGGAAGGACAGGGGTACATGAACACTGAAGCTTTCTTT,TRBD1,many,TRBJ1-1,TRBV6-1
CSVLTGRTEAFF,TGCAGCGTTCTGACAGGGCGGACTGAAGCTTTCTTT,TRBD1,many,TRBJ1-1,TRBV29-1
CASSIVQGNVEQFF,TGCGCCAGCAGCATCGTGCAGGGAAACGTGGAGCAGTTCTTC,.,many,TRBJ2-1,TRBV4-1
CASSAGGSWNEQYF,TGTGCCAGCAGCGCAGGGGGGAGTTGGAACGAGCAGTACTTC,.,few,TRBJ2-7,TRBV7-9
CASSLLGDGSPLHF,TGCGCCAGCAGCTTGTTAGGGGATGGTTCACCCCTCCACTTT,.,.,TRBJ1-6,TRBV5-1
CATDRGINQPQHF,TGTGCCACAGACAGGGGAATAAATCAGCCCCAGCATTTT,TRBD1,many,TRBJ1-5,TRBV6-6
CASSQFKTGGILSSYNEQFF,TGTGCCAGCAGCCAATTTAAGACAGGGGGCATTCTCAGCTCCTACAATGAGCAGTTCTTC,TRBD1,many,TRBJ2-1,TRBV4-2
CSFRQTSRSEAFF,TGCAGCTTCCGACAGACCAGCCGCTCTGAAGCTTTCTTT,.,.,TRBJ1-1,TRBV29-1
CASKGQGNPGELFF,TGTGCCAGTAAGGGGCAGGGGAATCCCGGGGAGCTGTTTTTT,.,many,TRBJ2-2,TRBV19
CASSSGTGIGNSPLHF,TGTGCCAGCAGTTCCGGGACAGGGATCGGGAATTCACCCCTCCACTTT,TRBD1,few,TRBJ1-6,TRBV27
CASRERTETQYF,TGCGCCAGCCGGGAGAGGACAGAGACCCAGTACTTC,.,many,TRBJ2-5,TRBV5-1
CASSQDRRKGYTF,TGTGCCAGCTCACAAGACAGGCGTAAGGGCTACACCTTC,.,many,TRBJ1-2,TRBV18
CASSLYGGSQETQYF,TGTGCCAGCAGCTTATACGGGGGGTCCCAAGAGACCCAGTACTTC,TRBD2,.,TRBJ2-5,TRBV7-2